A single sample is the source of the 28 T cell receptor beta chains below, sequenced in a study of cytomegalovirus exposure and HLA in healthy donors. 13 Jbeta primers and 60 Vbeta primers were used for the PCR. Measured with immunoSEQ multiplex PCR; TCRdb has only the in-frame clones, and not every one. The sample gives more than 80,000 clones, under 85% of which show up once; over 4% is in the top ten. Sequenced input: PBMCs. The source of these receptors is a woman in her forties in good health and CMV-seropositive.

This chain joins TRBV14 and TRBJ1-2, with TRBD1 matching 8 bases. Unmatched junction bases numbered 2, after V lost 1 base and J lost 4 bases. Germline CDR1 is SGHDN and CDR2 is FVKESK. The CDR3 totals 14 residues. The DNA for the CDR3 is TGTGCCAGCAGCCAAGGACAGGGGAGCTATGGCTACACCTTC. Translation: CASSQGQGSYGYTF. Filled out from reference TRBV14 and TRBJ1-2, the complete variable domain reads EAGVTQFPSHSVIEKGQTVTLRCDPISGHDNLYWYRRVMGKEIKFLLHFVKESKQDESGMPNNRFLAERTGGTYSTLKVQPAELEDSGVYFCASSQGQGSYGYTFGSGTRLTVV.

The rearrangement links TRBV6-1 to TRBJ1-5; TRBD1 is a possible D gene (5 bases). The CDR3 is 13 residues long. Deletions cut 7 bases from V and 5 bases from J, with 12 bases between. Looked up from germline, CDR1 is MNHNS and CDR2 is SASEGT. The DNA for the CDR3 is TGTGCCAGCATTCCGACAGTAGATCAGCCCCAGCATTTT. Amino acid sequence: CASIPTVDQPQHF.

This chain joins TRBV5-1 and TRBJ2-1, with TRBD1 as a possible D gene (5 bases). CDR1 and CDR2 (germline): SGHRS, YFSETQ. Trimming took 0 bases from V and 3 from J, leaving 7 bases between them. CDR3 size: 14 residues. DNA of the CDR3: TGCGCCAGCAGCTTGGGACAGCTCTACAATGAGCAGTTCTTC. The encoded protein is CASSLGQLYNEQFF.

The J gene is TRBJ1-2, the V gene TRBV30, with 7 positions matching TRBD1. This CDR3 contains 12 residues. Looked up from germline, CDR1 is GTSNPN and CDR2 is SVGIG (reference sequence). The CDR3 reads CAFGTANYGYTF. CDR3 coding DNA: TGTGCATTCGGGACAGCTAACTATGGCTACACCTTC.

This clone was seen a handful of times. The rearrangement joins TRBV6-1 to TRBJ1-5; no definite D call. This CDR3 region has 14 residues. Trimming took 1 base from V and 9 from J, leaving 13 bases between them. The germline CDR1 and CDR2 sequences are MNHNS and SASEGT. The CDR3 DNA sequence: TGTGCCAGCAGTGAAGGGCAGGTCATGACGCCCCAGCATTTT. Amino acids: CASSEGQVMTPQHF.

Written as DNA, the CDR3 is TGCGCCAGCAGCTTGGGGACTAGCGGGAGAGACCCCTACGAGCAGTACTTC. It codes for CASSLGTSGRDPYEQYF. The chain uses TRBV5-1 and TRBJ2-7; 13 bases fit TRBD2. The germline CDR1 and CDR2 sequences are SGHRS and YFSETQ. V dropped 0 bases and J dropped 2; count of bases not matched to a gene: 5. The length of the CDR3 is 17 residues.

The chain is built from TRBV10-3 and TRBJ2-3; TRBD2 aligns across 7 bases. CDR1 is ENHRY, CDR2 SYGVKD, per germline. Trimming at V came to 4 bases and at J to 5 bases, leaving 6 bases not matched to a gene. The CDR3 covers 14 residues. The CDR3, as DNA: TGTGCCATCAGTGCCGCGGGAGTGATAGATACGCAGTATTTT. Residues: CAISAAGVIDTQYF.

The V call is TRBV6-6, the J call TRBJ1-2, with 8 positions matching TRBD1. The germline V gene has CDR1 MNHNY and CDR2 SVGAGI (reference sequence). This CDR3 has 13 amino acids. Trimming took 8 bases from V and 4 from J; bases not matched to a gene: 6. CDR3 DNA sequence: TGTGCCAGCCTCGACAGGGGCACCTATGGCTACACCTTC. This encodes CASLDRGTYGYTF.

In its sample, this clone was seen a few times. The chain employs TRBV19 and TRBJ1-1, with no clear D. Trimming stripped 5 bases from V and 0 bases from J, with 13 bases between. Germline lookup yields CDR1 LNHDA and CDR2 SQIVND (reference sequence). This CDR3 is 15 amino acids long. The CDR3 loop reads CASSLGALMNTEAFF. CDR3 nucleotides: TGTGCCAGTAGTTTAGGCGCCCTCATGAACACTGAAGCTTTCTTT.

The gene calls are TRBV5-1 and TRBJ2-7; no clear D gene. V dropped 7 bases and J dropped 3 bases, with 11 bases sitting between them. Germline CDR1 is SGHRS and CDR2 is YFSETQ. The CDR3 runs 12 residues. CDR3 protein: CASVAICYEQYF. DNA of the CDR3: TGCGCCAGCGTGGCCATCTGCTACGAGCAGTACTTC. The full variable domain, rest sourced from reference TRBV5-1 and TRBJ2-7, is KAGVTQTPRYLIKTRGQQVTLSCSPISGHRSVSWYQQTPGQGLQFLFEYFSETQRNKGNFPGRFSGRQFSNSRSEMNVSTLELGDSALYLCASVAICYEQYFGPGTRLTVT.

This clone occurred once. This chain uses TRBV7-2 with TRBJ2-3; D remains ambiguous. Germline V gene sequence: CDR1 SGHTA, CDR2 FQGNSA. Trimming took 2 bases from V and 0 from J, leaving 12 bases between them. The CDR3 has 16 amino acids. The CDR3 DNA is TGTGCCAGCAGCTTAATGCTCGCCTATAGCACAGATACGCAGTATTTT. Amino acids: CASSLMLAYSTDTQYF.

The chain uses TRBV6-5 and TRBJ2-5, with 11 bases lining up with TRBD2. This CDR3 is 15 amino acids long. V was pared by 4 bases and J by 6 bases, with 7 bases of the junction left unmatched. Germline V gene lookup returns CDR1 MNHEY and CDR2 SVGAGI. CDR3 DNA: TGTGCCAGCAGTTCCCTAGCGGGAGGTGCAAAGACCCAGTACTTC. Its protein is CASSSLAGGAKTQYF.

This chain uses TRBV6-1 with TRBJ1-5; D not certain. Germline lookup yields CDR1 MNHNS and CDR2 SASEGT. V lost 6 bases and J lost 13, with 16 bases in between. The CDR3 spans 12 residues. DNA of the CDR3: TGTGCCAGCAGAGTTACAACAGAAACGCAGCATTTT. This gives the protein CASRVTTETQHF.

This chain connects TRBV19 to TRBJ2-6; no reliable D call. Looked up from germline, CDR1 is LNHDA and CDR2 is SQIVND (reference sequence). V lost 3 bases, J lost 0 bases, and 21 bases lay in between. The CDR3 contains 20 residues. CDR3 residues: CASSMESPTPLPSGANVLTF. The CDR3 DNA sequence: TGTGCCAGTAGTATGGAGTCCCCTACCCCCTTACCCTCTGGGGCCAACGTCCTGACTTTC. Supplemented by reference TRBV19 and TRBJ2-6, the full variable domain reads DGGITQSPKYLFRKEGQNVTLSCEQNLNHDAMYWYRQDPGQGLRLIYYSQIVNDFQKGDIAEGYSVSREKKESFPLTVTSAQKNPTAFYLCASSMESPTPLPSGANVLTFGAGSRLTVL.

The rearrangement links TRBV9 to TRBJ1-1, with unresolved D. The CDR3 is 14 residues long. The V and J ends lost 1 base and 1 base respectively, with 8 bases between them. Germline V gene data show CDR1 as SGDLS and CDR2 as YYNGEE. The CDR3 sequence: CASSVTSENTEAFF. The CDR3, as DNA: TGTGCCAGCAGCGTAACATCTGAGAACACTGAAGCTTTCTTT.

The chain recombines TRBV7-9 with TRBJ2-7, with D perhaps TRBD2 (5 bases). Germline assignment: CDR1 SEHNR and CDR2 FQNEAQ (reference sequence). The CDR3 is 15 residues long. V dropped 1 base and J dropped 5 bases, with 15 bases sitting between them. This CDR3 reads CASSLGTLRGDEQYF. As DNA, the CDR3 is TGTGCCAGCAGCTTAGGGACCCTTCGGGGAGACGAGCAGTACTTC.

The V call is TRBV27, the J call TRBJ1-2; 7 positions match TRBD1. This CDR3 has 13 amino acids. Germline CDR1 is MNHEY and CDR2 is SMNVEV (reference sequence). Trimming took 6 bases from V and 8 from J; bases not matched to a gene: 9. This chain's CDR3 is CASSNRQGRGYTF. The CDR3 DNA reads TGTGCCAGCAGCAACCGACAGGGTAGAGGCTACACCTTC.

The V and J genes are TRBV9 and TRBJ2-3; D is perhaps TRBD2 (6 bases). The V and J ends lost 0 bases and 7 bases respectively, with 15 bases between them. The CDR3 is 15 residues long. In germline, CDR1 is SGDLS, CDR2 YYNGEE. This CDR3 is CASSVVPSEAYTQYF. CDR3 coding DNA: TGTGCCAGCAGCGTAGTCCCTAGCGAGGCCTATACGCAGTATTTT.

The V call is TRBV7-8, the J call TRBJ2-1; TRBD1 aligns across 7 bases. The CDR3 contains 16 residues. V trimming: 4 bases; J trimming: 7 bases; junction bases outside the gene matches: 13. Germline CDR1 reads SGHVS; CDR2 reads FQNEAQ. DNA of the CDR3: TGTGCCAGCAGCTACTCGGGACAGTTTCTTTCAAATGAGCAGTTCTTC. It translates to CASSYSGQFLSNEQFF. Using reference TRBV7-8 and TRBJ2-1 for the parts outside the CDR3, the full variable domain is GAGVSQSPRYKVAKRGQDVALRCDPISGHVSLFWYQQALGQGPEFLTYFQNEAQLDKSGLPSDRFFAERPEGSVSTLKIQRTQQEDSAVYLCASSYSGQFLSNEQFFGPGTRLTVL.

The V gene is TRBV20-1, the J gene TRBJ1-2; D is unresolved. The CDR3 consists of 10 residues. V shed 4 bases and J shed 10 bases, with 10 bases lying between them. The germline V gene has CDR1 DFQATT and CDR2 SNEGSKA (reference sequence). CDR3 DNA sequence: TGCAGTGCTACCGCGTGGGCCTACACCTTC. It yields the protein CSATAWAYTF.

The rearrangement uses TRBV30 and TRBJ1-5; D possibly corresponds to TRBD1 (5 bases). Germline V gene lookup returns CDR1 GTSNPN and CDR2 SVGIG (reference sequence). The CDR3 runs to 14 residues. V lost 4 bases and J lost 1, with 11 bases in between. For the CDR3, the DNA is TGTGCCTGGATTCCCAGGGCGAGCAATCAGCCCCAGCATTTT. The encoded protein is CAWIPRASNQPQHF.

V gene TRBV7-9 combines with J gene TRBJ1-2, with TRBD1 identical over 8 bases. The CDR3 totals 17 residues. From germline, CDR1 is SEHNR and CDR2 FQNEAQ (reference sequence). V lost 5 bases and J lost 0; bases outside the gene matches: 11. CDR3 sequence (DNA): TGTGCCAGCAGCCTTCACGGGACAGGCAGATCTAACTATGGCTACACCTTC. This translates into CASSLHGTGRSNYGYTF.

The rearrangement joins TRBV28 to TRBJ2-5; D possibly corresponds to TRBD2 (6 bases). Germline CDR1 is MDHEN and CDR2 is SYDVKM. The CDR3 is made up of 13 amino acids. V was cut by 7 bases and J by 5 bases, with 14 bases left in between. The CDR3 region has the DNA TGTGCCAGCACCTCCCCCGGGGGTGAGACCCAGTACTTC. This gives the protein CASTSPGGETQYF.

CDR3 sequence (DNA): TGTGCCAGCAGCTTAGGGCGGACTAGCGAGCAGTACTTC. Protein: CASSLGRTSEQYF. The chain links TRBV11-2 to TRBJ2-7; 7 bases are a match to TRBD2. This CDR3 contains 13 residues. Looked up from germline, CDR1 is SGHAT and CDR2 is FQNNGV. Unmatched junction bases numbered 3, after V lost 1 base and J lost 6 bases. The full variable domain, rest sourced from reference TRBV11-2 and TRBJ2-7, is EAGVAQSPRYKIIEKRQSVAFWCNPISGHATLYWYQQILGQGPKLLIQFQNNGVVDDSQLPKDRFSAERLKGVDSTLKIQPAKLEDSAVYLCASSLGRTSEQYFGPGTRLTVT.

This sequence joins TRBV2 and TRBJ2-1, with 7 nucleotides matching TRBD2. CDR1 SNHLY and CDR2 FYNNEI come from the germline V gene. The CDR3 extends over 16 amino acids. J gave up 4 bases and V 7 bases, and 13 bases lay outside the gene matches. The CDR3 bases are TGTGCCAGCAAGCGGGGTGGCAGCGGCACTTACAATGAGCAGTTCTTC. This codes for CASKRGGSGTYNEQFF.

The V and J genes are TRBV5-8 and TRBJ2-7; tentative D call: TRBD1 (7 bases). Germline CDR1 is SGHTS and CDR2 is YDEGEE. Trimming removed 4 bases at V and 2 bases at J, with 19 bases between. The CDR3 spans 16 residues. CDR3 loop: CASSQGVEGAAYEQYF. CDR3 DNA sequence: TGTGCCAGCAGCCAGGGGGTGGAGGGGGCCGCCTACGAGCAGTACTTC.

The chain employs TRBV7-9 and TRBJ1-4; a weak D match, TRBD1 (6 bases). The CDR3 runs to 13 residues. V was trimmed by 4 bases and J by 8 bases, leaving 11 bases between them. Germline CDR1 reads SEHNR; CDR2 reads FQNEAQ (reference sequence). In DNA, the CDR3 is TGTGCCAGCAGCTCCCCAGGGGCGGAAAAACTGTTTTTT. Protein: CASSSPGAEKLFF.

The chain joins TRBV6-1 to TRBJ1-2; D possibly corresponds to TRBD1 (6 bases). Germline-derived CDR1 and CDR2 are MNHNS and SASEGT. This CDR3 spans 13 amino acids. Trimming pared 7 bases from V and 5 bases from J, leaving 14 bases between. The CDR3 region is CASTPTGFYGYTF. In DNA form, the CDR3 reads TGTGCCAGCACTCCGACAGGATTTTATGGCTACACCTTC.